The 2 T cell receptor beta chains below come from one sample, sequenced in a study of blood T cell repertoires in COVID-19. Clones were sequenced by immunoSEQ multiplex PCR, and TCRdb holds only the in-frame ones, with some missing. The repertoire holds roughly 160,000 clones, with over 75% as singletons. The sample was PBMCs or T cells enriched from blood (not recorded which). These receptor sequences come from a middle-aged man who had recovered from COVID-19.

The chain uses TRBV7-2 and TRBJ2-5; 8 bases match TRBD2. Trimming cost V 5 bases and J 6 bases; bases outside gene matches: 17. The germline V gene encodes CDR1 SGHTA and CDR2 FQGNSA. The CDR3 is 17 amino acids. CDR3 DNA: TGTGCCAGCAGCCCCTTTTTAGCGGGGAGCCGTGGAAAGACCCAGTACTTC. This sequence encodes CASSPFLAGSRGKTQYF.

DNA for the CDR3: TGCAGCGGGCTGGCGGCGGGAGGGCGCCCCGATTACAATGAGCAGTTCTTC. It is translated as CSGLAAGGRPDYNEQFF. J is TRBJ2-1 and V is TRBV29-1; 9 bases align to TRBD2. The CDR3 is 17 residues long. Germline V lookup: CDR1 SQVTM, CDR2 ANQGSEA. V shed 7 bases, J shed 4 bases, and the junction held 17 bases outside the gene matches.